This T cell receptor beta chain was obtained from a study of T cell responses to AZD1222 COVID-19 vaccine. This CDR3 contains 14 residues. The V and J ends lost 3 bases and 5 bases respectively, with 11 bases between them. CDR1 and CDR2 (germline): SGHDN, FVKESK. Repertoires were generated with immunoSEQ multiplex PCR, while TCRdb's copy carries only in-frame clones and drops some. In the table there are approximately 110,000 clones, 65% to 85% of which are singletons. The sequence was obtained from an adult in good health. The chain recombines TRBV14 with TRBJ2-1; D gene unclear. Sequencing was performed on peripheral blood, taken on day 0 of AZD1222 vaccination. For the CDR3, the DNA is TGTGCCAGCAGCCAGGATCGGGCCCACAATGAGCAGTTCTTC. As protein: CASSQDRAHNEQFF. The complete variable domain, with remaining parts taken from reference TRBV14 and TRBJ2-1, reads EAGVTQFPSHSVIEKGQTVTLRCDPISGHDNLYWYRRVMGKEIKFLLHFVKESKQDESGMPNNRFLAERTGGTYSTLKVQPAELEDSGVYFCASSQDRAHNEQFFGPGTRLTVL.